The next 3 T cell receptor beta chains were all read from a single sample in a study of CD8 T cells in Susac syndrome. Random hexamers were used to reverse transcribe the RNA input (about 0.5 to 1 ug). TCRdb called the immunoSEQ multiplex PCR reads again in MiXCR, with one record for every CDR3 protein. There are some 110,000 distinct CDR3 sequences in the sample; around 96% occur only once, and roughly 0.087% lies in the top ten. The sample taken for sequencing was CD4+ T cells from PBMCs. The receptors originated from a human donor in good health.

The rearrangement joins TRBV29-1 to TRBJ2-1, with 7 bases that match TRBD2. The CDR3 runs 15 residues. CDR1 and CDR2 (germline): SQVTM, ANQGSEA. Trimming took 6 bases from V and 4 from J; bases not matched to a gene: 12. CDR3 amino acids: CSVRDYDTPYNEQFF. The CDR3 DNA sequence: TGCAGCGTCCGGGACTACGACACTCCATACAATGAGCAGTTCTTC.

This chain uses TRBV20-1 with TRBJ2-1; no definite D call. Germline-derived CDR1 and CDR2 are DFQATT and SNEGSKA (reference sequence). This CDR3 spans 13 amino acids. Between the trimmed V and J ends, which lost 2 bases and 5 bases, there was a span of 10 bases. CDR3 residues: CSARRSPNNEQFF. In DNA, the CDR3 is TGCAGTGCTAGACGCTCCCCGAACAATGAGCAGTTCTTC.

V is TRBV12-3 or TRBV12-4 and J is TRBJ2-3; 10 bases map to TRBD2. The CDR3 consists of 12 residues. The V gene end was trimmed by 5 bases and the J gene end by 10 bases; junction bases not matched to a gene: 3. CDR3 amino acids: CASSGLAVSQYF. In DNA form, the CDR3 reads TGTGCCAGCAGTGGACTAGCGGTTTCGCAGTATTTT.